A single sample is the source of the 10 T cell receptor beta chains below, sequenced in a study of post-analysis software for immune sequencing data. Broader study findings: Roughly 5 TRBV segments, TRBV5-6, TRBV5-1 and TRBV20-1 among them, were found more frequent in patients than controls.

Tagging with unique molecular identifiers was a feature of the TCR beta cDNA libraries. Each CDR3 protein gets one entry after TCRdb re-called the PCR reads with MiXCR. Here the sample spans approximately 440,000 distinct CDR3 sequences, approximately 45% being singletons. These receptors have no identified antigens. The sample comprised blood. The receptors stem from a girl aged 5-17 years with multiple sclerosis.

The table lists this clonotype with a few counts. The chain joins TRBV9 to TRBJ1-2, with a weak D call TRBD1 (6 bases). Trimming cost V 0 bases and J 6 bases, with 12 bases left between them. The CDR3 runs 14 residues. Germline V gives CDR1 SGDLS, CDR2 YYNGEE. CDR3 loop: CASSVDFRGNGYTF. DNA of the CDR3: TGTGCCAGCAGCGTAGATTTCAGGGGAAATGGCTACACCTTC. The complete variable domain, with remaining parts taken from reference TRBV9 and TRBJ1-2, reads DSGVTQTPKHLITATGQRVTLRCSPRSGDLSVYWYQQSLDQGLQFLIQYYNGEERAKGNILERFSAQQFPDLHSELNLSSLELGDSALYFCASSVDFRGNGYTFGSGTRLTVV.

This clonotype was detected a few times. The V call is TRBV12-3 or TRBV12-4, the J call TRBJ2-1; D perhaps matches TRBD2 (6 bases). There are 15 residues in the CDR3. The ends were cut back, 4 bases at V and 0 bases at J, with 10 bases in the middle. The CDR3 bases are TGTGCCAGCAGTTCTGGCGGGAACTCCTACAATGAGCAGTTCTTC. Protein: CASSSGGNSYNEQFF.

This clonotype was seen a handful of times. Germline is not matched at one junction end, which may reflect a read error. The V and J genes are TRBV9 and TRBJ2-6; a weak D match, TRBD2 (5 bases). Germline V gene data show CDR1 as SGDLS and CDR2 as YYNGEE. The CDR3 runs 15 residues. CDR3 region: CVSGELFSGANVLTF. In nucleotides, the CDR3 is TGTGTCAGCGGAGAGCTCTTCTCTGGGGCCAACGTCCTGACTTTC.

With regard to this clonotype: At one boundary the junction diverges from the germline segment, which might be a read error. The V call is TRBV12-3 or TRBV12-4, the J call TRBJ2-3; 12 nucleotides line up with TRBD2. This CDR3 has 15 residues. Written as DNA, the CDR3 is TGTGCCAGCAGTCTGACTAGCGGGAGTACAGGTACGCAGTATTTT. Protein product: CASSLTSGSTGTQYF.

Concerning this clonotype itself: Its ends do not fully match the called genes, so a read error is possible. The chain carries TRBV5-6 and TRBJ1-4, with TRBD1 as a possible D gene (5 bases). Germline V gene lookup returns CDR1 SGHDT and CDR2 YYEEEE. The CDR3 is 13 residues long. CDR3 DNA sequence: TGTGCCGGATCGGGGGGAACTGATGAAAAACTGTTTTTT. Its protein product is CAGSGGTDEKLFF.

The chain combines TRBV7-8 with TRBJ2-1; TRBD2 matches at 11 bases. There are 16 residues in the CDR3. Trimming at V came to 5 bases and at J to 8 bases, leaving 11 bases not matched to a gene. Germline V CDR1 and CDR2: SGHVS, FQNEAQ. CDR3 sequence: CASSRGLAATWYEQFF. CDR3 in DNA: TGTGCCAGCAGCAGGGGACTAGCGGCTACTTGGTATGAGCAGTTCTTC.

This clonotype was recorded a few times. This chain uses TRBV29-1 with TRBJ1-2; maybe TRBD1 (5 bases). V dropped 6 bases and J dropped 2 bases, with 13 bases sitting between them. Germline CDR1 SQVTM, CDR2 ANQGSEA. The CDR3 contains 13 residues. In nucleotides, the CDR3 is TGCAGCGTCGGGGCGCGGCGAAACTATGGCTACACCTTC. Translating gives CSVGARRNYGYTF.

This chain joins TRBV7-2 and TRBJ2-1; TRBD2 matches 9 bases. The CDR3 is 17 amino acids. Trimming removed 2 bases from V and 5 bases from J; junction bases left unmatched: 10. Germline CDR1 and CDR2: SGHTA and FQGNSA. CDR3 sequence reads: CASSLRRKREADNEQFF. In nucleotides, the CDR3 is TGTGCCAGCAGCTTACGCCGAAAGCGGGAGGCTGACAATGAGCAGTTCTTC.

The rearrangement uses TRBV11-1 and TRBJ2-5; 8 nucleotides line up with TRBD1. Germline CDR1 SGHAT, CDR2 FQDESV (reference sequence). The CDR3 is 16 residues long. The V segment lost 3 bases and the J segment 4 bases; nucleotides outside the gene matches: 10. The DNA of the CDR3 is TGTGCCAGCAGCTTTGGTTCGACAGGGGCTGGAGAGACCCAGTACTTC. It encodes CASSFGSTGAGETQYF.

CDR3 amino acids: CSAPRGAEGTEAFF. CDR3 DNA: TGCAGTGCCCCCAGGGGGGCGGAAGGCACTGAAGCTTTCTTT. The chain links TRBV20-1 to TRBJ1-1; 7 nucleotides match TRBD1. Germline loops: CDR1 DFQATT, CDR2 SNEGSKA (reference sequence). With 6 bases clipped from V and 4 bases from J, the junction kept 11 bases outside the gene matches. The CDR3 covers 14 residues.